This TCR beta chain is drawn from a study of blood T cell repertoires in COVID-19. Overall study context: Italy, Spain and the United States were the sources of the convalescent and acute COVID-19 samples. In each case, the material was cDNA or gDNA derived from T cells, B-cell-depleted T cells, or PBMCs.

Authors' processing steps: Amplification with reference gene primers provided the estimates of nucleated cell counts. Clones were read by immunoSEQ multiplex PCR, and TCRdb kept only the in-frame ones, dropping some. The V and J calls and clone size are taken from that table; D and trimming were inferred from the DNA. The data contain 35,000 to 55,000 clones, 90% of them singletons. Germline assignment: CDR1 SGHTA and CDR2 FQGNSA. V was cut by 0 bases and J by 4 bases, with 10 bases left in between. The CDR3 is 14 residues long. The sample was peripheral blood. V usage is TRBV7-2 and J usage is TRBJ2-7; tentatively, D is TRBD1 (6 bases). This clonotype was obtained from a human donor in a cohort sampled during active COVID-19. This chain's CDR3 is CASSLAGGDYEQYF. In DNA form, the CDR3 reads TGTGCCAGCAGCTTAGCAGGGGGTGATTACGAGCAGTACTTC. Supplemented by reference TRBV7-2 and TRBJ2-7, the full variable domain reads GAGVSQSPSNKVTEKGKDVELRCDPISGHTALYWYRQSLGQGLEFLIYFQGNSAPDKSGLPSDRFSAERTGGSVSTLTIQRTQQEDSAVYLCASSLAGGDYEQYFGPGTRLTVT.